These 7 T cell receptor beta chains were sequenced from one sample in a study of shared clonotypes between healthy human individuals. CD45RO-negative cells were positively selected for CCR7, leaving out terminally differentiated effector memory CD45RA+ cells. The repertoire was sequenced with immunoSEQ multiplex PCR; TCRdb's copy has only in-frame clones and lacks some. The profile shows some 2.1 million clones, roughly 94% of them singletons. The sample consisted of naive CD8+ T cells sorted from blood. The receptors come from a man between 18 and 35 years old in good health.

The chain links TRBV6-5 to TRBJ2-3; D gene uncertain. V dropped 6 bases and J dropped 4 bases, with 17 bases sitting between them. The CDR3 has 15 amino acids. Germline V gene lookup returns CDR1 MNHEY and CDR2 SVGAGI. In DNA form, the CDR3 reads TGTGCCAGCAGCGACGGACCTGGCGGTTCAGATACGCAGTATTTT. Residues: CASSDGPGGSDTQYF.

This chain connects TRBV10-2 to TRBJ2-1; D gene ambiguous. The germline gives CDR1 WSHSY, CDR2 SAAADI. V was cut by 6 bases and J by 3 bases, with 6 bases left in between. CDR3 size: 12 residues. CDR3 amino acids: CASRLSYNEQFF. The CDR3 coding sequence is TGCGCCAGCAGACTAAGCTACAATGAGCAGTTCTTC.

V is TRBV7-9 and J is TRBJ2-1; 10 bases agree with TRBD2. The CDR3 runs to 14 residues. The germline gives CDR1 SEHNR, CDR2 FQNEAQ (reference sequence). V was pared by 4 bases and J by 4 bases, with 1 base of the junction left unmatched. CDR3 bases: TGTGCCAGCAGCTCTAGCGGGGGTTACAATGAGCAGTTCTTC. It translates to CASSSSGGYNEQFF. The full variable domain, in which reference TRBV7-9 and TRBJ2-1 provide the parts outside the CDR3, is DTGVSQNPRHKITKRGQNVTFRCDPISEHNRLYWYRQTLGQGPEFLTYFQNEAQLEKSRLLSDRFSAERPKGSFSTLEIQRTEQGDSAMYLCASSSSGGYNEQFFGPGTRLTVL.

In regard to this clone: The same CDR3 can be traced to other DNA sequences in this sample. The rearrangement links TRBV30 to TRBJ1-4; D perhaps matches TRBD1 (6 bases). The germline V gene encodes CDR1 GTSNPN and CDR2 SVGIG (reference sequence). This CDR3 is built from 14 residues. Trimming pared 3 bases from V and 7 bases from J, leaving 15 bases between. The CDR3 coding sequence is TGTGCCTGGAGCCCGGGACAAGGGGTTGAAAAACTGTTTTTT. Translated: CAWSPGQGVEKLFF.

The CDR3 here is CASSHDRGAGYGYTF. For the CDR3, the DNA is TGTGCCAGCAGCCACGATAGAGGGGCTGGGTATGGCTACACCTTC. The chain couples TRBV4-2 to TRBJ1-2, with a weak D call TRBD1 (5 bases). The germline V gene has CDR1 LGHNA and CDR2 YNFKEQ. The V end lost 3 bases, the J end lost 5 bases, and 16 bases lay between the germline ends. CDR3 length equals 15 residues.

V gene TRBV4-2 combines with J gene TRBJ2-1; TRBD2 matches at 8 bases. The length of the CDR3 is 15 residues. Germline trimming cut 4 bases from V and 5 bases from J; bases unmatched to any gene: 7. Germline loops: CDR1 LGHNA, CDR2 YNFKEQ. DNA for the CDR3: TGTGCCAGCAGCCGGTCGGGGGGGCCGGACAATGAGCAGTTCTTC. It codes for CASSRSGGPDNEQFF.

The chain is built from TRBV5-1 and TRBJ2-3, with TRBD2 as a possible D gene (6 bases). From germline, CDR1 is SGHRS and CDR2 YFSETQ. The V gene lost 8 bases and the J gene lost 2 bases, with 18 bases spanning the gap. The CDR3 extends over 15 amino acids. The CDR3 sequence: CASTYWGELTDTQYF. The CDR3 DNA reads TGCGCCAGTACCTATTGGGGGGAGCTCACAGATACGCAGTATTTT.